This T cell receptor (beta chain) was captured in a study of blood T cell repertoires in COVID-19. On the study more broadly: Sources were T cells, B-cell-depleted T cells, or PBMCs; the material itself was cDNA or gDNA.

Germline loops: CDR1 SNHLY, CDR2 FYNNEI. The CDR3 has 14 amino acids. Trimming removed 10 bases from V and 2 bases from J; junction bases left unmatched: 9. As originally analysed: For nucleated cells, counts were estimated from reference gene primer amplification. Sequenced by immunoSEQ multiplex PCR; TCRdb stores in-frame clones only, minus some. V, J and clone size are those of that table, while D and trimming were read from the DNA. The data hold 85,000 to 100,000 clones, with 88% observed a single time. A Seattle source enrolled patients during active infection and followed them longitudinally. Source material: peripheral blood. This TCR was sampled from a man between 50 and 59 years old with COVID-19, enrolled during active disease. The V call is TRBV2, the J call TRBJ2-3; 7 bases match TRBD1. CDR3 nucleotides: TGTGCCACCGCTTTCGGGACAGCCACAGATACGCAGTATTTT. It yields the protein CATAFGTATDTQYF.